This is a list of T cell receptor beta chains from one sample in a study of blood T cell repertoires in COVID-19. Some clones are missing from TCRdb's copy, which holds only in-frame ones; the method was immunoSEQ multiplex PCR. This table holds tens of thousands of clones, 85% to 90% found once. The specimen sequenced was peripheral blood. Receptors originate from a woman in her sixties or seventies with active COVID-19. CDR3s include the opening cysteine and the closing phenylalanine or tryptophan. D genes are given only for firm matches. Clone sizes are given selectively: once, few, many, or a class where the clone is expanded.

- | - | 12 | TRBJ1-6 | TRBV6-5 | TGTGCCAGCAGCCGGGACTATTCACCCCTCCACTTT | CASSRDYSPLHF
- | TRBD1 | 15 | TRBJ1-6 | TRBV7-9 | TGTGCCAGCGGGTTTGGGACAGGGGAAAATTCACCCCTCCACTTT | CASGFGTGENSPLHF
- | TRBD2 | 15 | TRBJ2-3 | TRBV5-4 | TGTGCCAGCAGCACCGGGACTAGCGGAATAGATACGCAGTATTTT | CASSTGTSGIDTQYF
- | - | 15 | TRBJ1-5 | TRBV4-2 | TGTGCCAGCAGCCAAGATGGGCAGGGAAATCAGCCCCAGCATTTT | CASSQDGQGNQPQHF
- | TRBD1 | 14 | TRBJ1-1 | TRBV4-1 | TGCGCCAGCAGCCAACCAGGGGGTACCACTGAAGCTTTCTTT | CASSQPGGTTEAFF
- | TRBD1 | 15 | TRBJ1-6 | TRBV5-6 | TGTGCCAGCAGCTTGGAGACAGGGGTCAGGTCACCCCTCCACTTT | CASSLETGVRSPLHF
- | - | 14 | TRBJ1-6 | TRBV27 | TGTGCCAGCAAAGGAGACCTAAATAATTCACCCCTCCACTTT | CASKGDLNNSPLHF
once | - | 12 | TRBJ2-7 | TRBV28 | TGTGCCAGCAACTCGGGGACCTACGAGCAGTACTTC | CASNSGTYEQYF
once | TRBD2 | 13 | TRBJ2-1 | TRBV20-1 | TGCAGTGCTAGTAGCGGGGGGGCGGGTGAGCAGTTCTTC | CSASSGGAGEQFF
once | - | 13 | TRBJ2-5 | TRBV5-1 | TGCGCCAGCAGCTTAAGCCTCATGGAGACCCAGTACTTC | CASSLSLMETQYF
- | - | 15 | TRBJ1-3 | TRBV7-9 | TGTGCCAGAAGATTCGTCCACTTCTCTGGAAACACCATATATTTT | CARRFVHFSGNTIYF
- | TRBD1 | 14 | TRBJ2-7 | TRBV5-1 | TGCGCCAGCAGCTTCGGGACAGACTCCTACGAGCAGTACTTC | CASSFGTDSYEQYF
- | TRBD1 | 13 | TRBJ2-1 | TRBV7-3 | TGTGCCAGCAGCTCCACACCAGGGGGCAAGCAGTTCTTC | CASSSTPGGKQFF
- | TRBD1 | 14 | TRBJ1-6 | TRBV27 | TGTGCCAGCAGTTTAGGACAGGGGAGTTCACCCCTCCACTTT | CASSLGQGSSPLHF
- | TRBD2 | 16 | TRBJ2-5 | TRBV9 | TGTGCCAGCAGCGTTAGAAGCGGGGGGGCCGGAGAGACCCAGTACTTC | CASSVRSGGAGETQYF
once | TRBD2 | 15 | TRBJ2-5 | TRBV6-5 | TGTGCCAGCCGCGGACTAGCGGGGGGACAAGAGACCCAGTACTTC | CASRGLAGGQETQYF
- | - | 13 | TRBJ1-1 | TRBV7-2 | TGTGCCAGCAGCTTTGACAAGAACACTGAAGCTTTCTTT | CASSFDKNTEAFF
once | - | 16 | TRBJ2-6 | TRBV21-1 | TGTGCCAGCCCCCCGGGGGGGAACTCTGGGGCCAACGTCCTGACTTTC | CASPPGGNSGANVLTF
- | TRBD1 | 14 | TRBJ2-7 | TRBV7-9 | TGTGCCAGCAGCTTAGCAGGACAGGGTTACGAGCAGTACTTC | CASSLAGQGYEQYF
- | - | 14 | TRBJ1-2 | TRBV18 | TGTGCCAGCTCACCACGGAGCGACTCCTATGGCTACACCTTC | CASSPRSDSYGYTF